This T cell receptor beta chain was observed in a study of T-cell reconstitution after alpha-beta-depleted transplantation in children. Germline trimming cut 5 bases from V and 4 bases from J; bases unmatched to any gene: 13. In germline, CDR1 is DFQATT, CDR2 SNEGSKA (reference sequence). The CDR3 is 16 residues long. During its preparation, the TCRbeta library received unique molecular identifiers. TCRdb re-derived calls from the PCR reads in MiXCR, one entry per CDR3 protein. The sample has about 1,000,000 distinct CDR3 sequences, under 30% seen once. The sequence was obtained from a boy under two years old who had a stem cell transplant for SCID, so the T cells may come from the graft donor. The source material was PBMCs, mostly from graft donor cells, sampled 360 days after TCRalphabeta/CD19-depleted stem cell transplant. The V and J genes are TRBV20-1 and TRBJ2-5; 10 bases match TRBD1. DNA for the CDR3: TGCAGTGCTCCGGACAGGGGGAACCGATTTCGAGAGACCCAGTACTTC. It is translated as CSAPDRGNRFRETQYF.